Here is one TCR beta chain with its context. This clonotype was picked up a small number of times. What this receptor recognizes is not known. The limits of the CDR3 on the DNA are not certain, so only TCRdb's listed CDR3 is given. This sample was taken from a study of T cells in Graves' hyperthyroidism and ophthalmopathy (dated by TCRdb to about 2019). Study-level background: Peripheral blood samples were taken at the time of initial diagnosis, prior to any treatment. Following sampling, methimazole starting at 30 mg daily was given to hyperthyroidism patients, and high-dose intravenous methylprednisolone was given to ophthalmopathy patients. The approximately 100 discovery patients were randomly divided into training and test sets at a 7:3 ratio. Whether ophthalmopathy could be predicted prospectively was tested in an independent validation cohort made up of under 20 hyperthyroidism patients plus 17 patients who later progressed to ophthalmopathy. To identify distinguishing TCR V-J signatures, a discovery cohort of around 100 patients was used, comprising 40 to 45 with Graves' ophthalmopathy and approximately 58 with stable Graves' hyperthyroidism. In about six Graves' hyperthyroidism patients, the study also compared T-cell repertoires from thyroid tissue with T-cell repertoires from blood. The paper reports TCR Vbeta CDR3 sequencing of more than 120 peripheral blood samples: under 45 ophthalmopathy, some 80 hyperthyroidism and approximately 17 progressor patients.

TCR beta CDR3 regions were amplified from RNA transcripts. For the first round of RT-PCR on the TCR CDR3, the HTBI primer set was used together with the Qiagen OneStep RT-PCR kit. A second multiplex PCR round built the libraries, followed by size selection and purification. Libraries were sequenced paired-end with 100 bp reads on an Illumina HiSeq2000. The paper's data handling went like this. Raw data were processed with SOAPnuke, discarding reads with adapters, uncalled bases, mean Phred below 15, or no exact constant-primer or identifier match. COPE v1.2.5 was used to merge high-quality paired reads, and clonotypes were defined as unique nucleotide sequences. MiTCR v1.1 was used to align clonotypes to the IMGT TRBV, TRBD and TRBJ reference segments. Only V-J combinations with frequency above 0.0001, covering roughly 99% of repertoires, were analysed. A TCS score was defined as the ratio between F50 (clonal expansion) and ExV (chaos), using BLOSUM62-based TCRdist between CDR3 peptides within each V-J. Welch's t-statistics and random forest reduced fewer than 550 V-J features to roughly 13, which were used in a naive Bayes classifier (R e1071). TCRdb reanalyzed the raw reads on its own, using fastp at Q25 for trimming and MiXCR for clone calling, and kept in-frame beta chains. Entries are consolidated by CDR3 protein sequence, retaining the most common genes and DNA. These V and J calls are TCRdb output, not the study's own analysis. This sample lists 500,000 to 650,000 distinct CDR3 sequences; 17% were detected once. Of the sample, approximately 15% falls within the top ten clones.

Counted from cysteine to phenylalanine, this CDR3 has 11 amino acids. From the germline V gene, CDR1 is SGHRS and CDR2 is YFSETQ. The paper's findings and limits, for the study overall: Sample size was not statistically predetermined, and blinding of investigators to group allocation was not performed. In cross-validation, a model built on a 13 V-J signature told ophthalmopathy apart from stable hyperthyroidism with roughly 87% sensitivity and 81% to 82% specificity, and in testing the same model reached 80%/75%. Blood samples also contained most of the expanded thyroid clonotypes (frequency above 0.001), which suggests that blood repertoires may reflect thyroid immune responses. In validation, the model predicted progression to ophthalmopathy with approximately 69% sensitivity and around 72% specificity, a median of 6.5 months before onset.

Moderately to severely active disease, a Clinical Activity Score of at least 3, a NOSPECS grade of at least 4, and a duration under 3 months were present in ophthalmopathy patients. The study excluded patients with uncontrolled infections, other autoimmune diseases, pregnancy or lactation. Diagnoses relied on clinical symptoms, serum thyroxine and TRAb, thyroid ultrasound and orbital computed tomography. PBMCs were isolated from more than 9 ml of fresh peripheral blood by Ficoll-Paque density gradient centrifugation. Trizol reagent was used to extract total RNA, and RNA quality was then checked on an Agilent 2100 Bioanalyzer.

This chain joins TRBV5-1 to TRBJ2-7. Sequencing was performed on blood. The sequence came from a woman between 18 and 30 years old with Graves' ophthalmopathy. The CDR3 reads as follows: CASILGYEQYF.